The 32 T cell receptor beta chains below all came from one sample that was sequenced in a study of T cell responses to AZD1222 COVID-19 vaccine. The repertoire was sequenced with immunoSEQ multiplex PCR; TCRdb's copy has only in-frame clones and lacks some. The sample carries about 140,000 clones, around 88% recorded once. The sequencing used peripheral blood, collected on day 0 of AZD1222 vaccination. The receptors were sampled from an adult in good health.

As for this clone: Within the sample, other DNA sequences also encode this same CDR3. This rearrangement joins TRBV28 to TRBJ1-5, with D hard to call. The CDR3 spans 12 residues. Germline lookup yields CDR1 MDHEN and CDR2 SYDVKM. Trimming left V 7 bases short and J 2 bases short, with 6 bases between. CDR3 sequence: CASIGGNQPQHF. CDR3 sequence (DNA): TGTGCCAGCATTGGGGGCAATCAGCCCCAGCATTTT.

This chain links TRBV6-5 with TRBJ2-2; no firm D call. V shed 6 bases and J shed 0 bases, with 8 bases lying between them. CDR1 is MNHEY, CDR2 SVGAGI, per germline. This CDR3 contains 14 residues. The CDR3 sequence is CASSRPANTGELFF. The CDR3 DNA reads TGTGCCAGCAGCCGGCCCGCGAACACCGGGGAGCTGTTTTTT.

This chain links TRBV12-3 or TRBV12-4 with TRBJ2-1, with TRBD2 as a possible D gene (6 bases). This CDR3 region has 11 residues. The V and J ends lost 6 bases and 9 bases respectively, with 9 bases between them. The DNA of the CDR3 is TGTGCCAGCAGGGGGGGATCTGAGCAGTTCTTC. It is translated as CASRGGSEQFF.

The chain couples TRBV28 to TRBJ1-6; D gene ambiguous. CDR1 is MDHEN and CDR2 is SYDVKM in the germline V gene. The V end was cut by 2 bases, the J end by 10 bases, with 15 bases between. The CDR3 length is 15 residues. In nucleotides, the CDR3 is TGTGCCAGCAGTTTAATGGTAGGAAGAGAATCACCCCTCCACTTT. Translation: CASSLMVGRESPLHF.

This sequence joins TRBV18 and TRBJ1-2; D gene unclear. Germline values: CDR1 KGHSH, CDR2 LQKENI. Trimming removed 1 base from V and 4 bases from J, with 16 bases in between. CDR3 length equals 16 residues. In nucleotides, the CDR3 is TGTGCCAGCTCACCACAGCCAAGGGATATGGGCTATGGCTACACCTTC. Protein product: CASSPQPRDMGYGYTF.

The CDR3 reads CASKRMAGELFF. DNA of the CDR3: TGTGCCAGCAAAAGGATGGCGGGGGAGCTGTTTTTT. J is TRBJ2-2 and V is TRBV3-1 (or the pseudogene TRBV3-2); no clear D. Trimming shortened V by 7 bases and J by 8 bases, and 11 bases separated the two germline ends. CDR3 length equals 12 residues. The germline gives CDR1 LGHDT, CDR2 YNNKEL (reference sequence).

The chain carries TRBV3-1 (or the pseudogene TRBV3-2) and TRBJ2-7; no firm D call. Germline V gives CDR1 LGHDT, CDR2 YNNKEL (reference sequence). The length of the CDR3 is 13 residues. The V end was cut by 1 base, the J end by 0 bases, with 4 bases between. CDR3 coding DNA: TGTGCCAGCAGCCAAGTCTACTCCTACGAGCAGTACTTC. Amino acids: CASSQVYSYEQYF.

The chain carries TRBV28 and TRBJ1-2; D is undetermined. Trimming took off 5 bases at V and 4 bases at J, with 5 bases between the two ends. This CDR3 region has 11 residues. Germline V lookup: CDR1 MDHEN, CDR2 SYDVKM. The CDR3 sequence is CASSRSYGYTF. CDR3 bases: TGTGCCAGCAGTCGGAGCTATGGCTACACCTTC.

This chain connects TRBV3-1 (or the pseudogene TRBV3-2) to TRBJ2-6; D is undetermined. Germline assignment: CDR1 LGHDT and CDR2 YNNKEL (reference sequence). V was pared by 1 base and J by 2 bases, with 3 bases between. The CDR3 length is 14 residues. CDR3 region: CASSQAAGANVLTF. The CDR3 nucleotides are TGTGCCAGCAGCCAAGCGGCTGGGGCCAACGTCCTGACTTTC.

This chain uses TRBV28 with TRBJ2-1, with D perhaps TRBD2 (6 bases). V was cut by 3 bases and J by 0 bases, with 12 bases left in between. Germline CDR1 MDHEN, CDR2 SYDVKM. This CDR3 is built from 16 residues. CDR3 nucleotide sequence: TGTGCCAGCAGTTTTGGCGGGGTCAGCTCCTACAATGAGCAGTTCTTC. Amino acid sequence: CASSFGGVSSYNEQFF.

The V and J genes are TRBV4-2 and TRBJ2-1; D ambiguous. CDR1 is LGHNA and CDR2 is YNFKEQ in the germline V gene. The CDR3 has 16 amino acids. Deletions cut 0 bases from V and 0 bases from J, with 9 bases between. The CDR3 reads CASSQDDLSSYNEQFF. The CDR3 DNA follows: TGTGCCAGCAGCCAAGATGACCTTAGCTCCTACAATGAGCAGTTCTTC.

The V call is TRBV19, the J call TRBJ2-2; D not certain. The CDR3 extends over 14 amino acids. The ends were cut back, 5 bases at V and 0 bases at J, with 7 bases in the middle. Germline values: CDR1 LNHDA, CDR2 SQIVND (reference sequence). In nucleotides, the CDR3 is TGTGCCAGTAGTTCTGACGCGAACACCGGGGAGCTGTTTTTT. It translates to CASSSDANTGELFF.

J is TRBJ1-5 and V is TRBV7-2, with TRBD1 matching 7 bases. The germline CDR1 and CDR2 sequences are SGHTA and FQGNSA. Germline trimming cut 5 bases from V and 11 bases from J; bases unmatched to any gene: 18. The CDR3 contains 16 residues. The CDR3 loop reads CASSPEVQGTFVTQHF. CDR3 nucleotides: TGTGCCAGCAGCCCAGAGGTACAGGGGACTTTTGTGACCCAGCATTTT. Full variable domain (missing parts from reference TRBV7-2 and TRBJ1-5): GAGVSQSPSNKVTEKGKDVELRCDPISGHTALYWYRQSLGQGLEFLIYFQGNSAPDKSGLPSDRFSAERTGGSVSTLTIQRTQQEDSAVYLCASSPEVQGTFVTQHFGDGTRLSIL.

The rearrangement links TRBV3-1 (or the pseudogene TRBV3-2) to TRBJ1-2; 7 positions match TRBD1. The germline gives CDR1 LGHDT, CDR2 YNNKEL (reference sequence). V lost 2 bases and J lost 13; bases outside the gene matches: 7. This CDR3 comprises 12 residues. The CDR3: CASSQLSRGSTF. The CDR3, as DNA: TGTGCCAGCAGCCAACTGTCCAGGGGGAGCACCTTC.

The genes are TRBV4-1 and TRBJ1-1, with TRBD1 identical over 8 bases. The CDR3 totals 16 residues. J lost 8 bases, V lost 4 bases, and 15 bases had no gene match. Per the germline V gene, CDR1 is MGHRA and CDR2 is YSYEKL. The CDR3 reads CASSRKSGTGKLEAFF. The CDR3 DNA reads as TGCGCCAGCAGCCGAAAATCCGGGACAGGAAAACTCGAAGCTTTCTTT.

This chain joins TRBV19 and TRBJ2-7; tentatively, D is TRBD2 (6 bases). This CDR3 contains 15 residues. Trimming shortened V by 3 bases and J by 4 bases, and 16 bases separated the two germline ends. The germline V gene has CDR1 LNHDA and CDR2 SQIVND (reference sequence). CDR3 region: CASSMYGGTTYEQYF. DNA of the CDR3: TGTGCCAGTAGTATGTACGGCGGGACCACGTACGAGCAGTACTTC.

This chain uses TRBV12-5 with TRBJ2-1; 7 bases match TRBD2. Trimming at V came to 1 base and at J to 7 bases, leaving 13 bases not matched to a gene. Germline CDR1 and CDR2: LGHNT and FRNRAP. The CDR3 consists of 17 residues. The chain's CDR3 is CASGLGVGGGPSNEQFF. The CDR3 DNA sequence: TGTGCTAGTGGTTTGGGGGTTGGGGGAGGGCCCTCGAATGAGCAGTTCTTC. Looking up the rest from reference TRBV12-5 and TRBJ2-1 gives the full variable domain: DARVTQTPRHKVTEMGQEVTMRCQPILGHNTVFWYRQTMMQGLELLAYFRNRAPLDDSGMPKDRFSAEMPDATLATLKIQPSEPRDSAVYFCASGLGVGGGPSNEQFFGPGTRLTVL.

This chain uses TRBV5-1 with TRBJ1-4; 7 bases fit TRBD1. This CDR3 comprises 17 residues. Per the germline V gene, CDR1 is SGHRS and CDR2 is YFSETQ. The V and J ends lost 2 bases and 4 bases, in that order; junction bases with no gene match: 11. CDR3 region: CASSFRETGTGNEKLFF. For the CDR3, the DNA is TGCGCCAGCAGCTTCCGAGAGACAGGGACGGGTAATGAAAAACTGTTTTTT.

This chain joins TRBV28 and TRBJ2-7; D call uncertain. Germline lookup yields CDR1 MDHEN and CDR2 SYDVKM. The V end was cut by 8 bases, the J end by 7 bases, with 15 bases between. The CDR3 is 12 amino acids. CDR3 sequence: CASGPLSREQYF. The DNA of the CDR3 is TGTGCCAGCGGACCCCTTTCGCGGGAGCAGTACTTC.

The CDR3 is CASKMEPGGSKNIYEQYF. The CDR3 DNA is TGTGCCAGTAAGATGGAGCCAGGCGGTTCAAAAAATATATACGAGCAGTACTTC. The chain is built from TRBV19 and TRBJ2-7; no firm D call. Germline V lookup: CDR1 LNHDA, CDR2 SQIVND (reference sequence). Trimming cost V 7 bases and J 4 bases, with 29 bases left between them. The CDR3 is 18 amino acids.

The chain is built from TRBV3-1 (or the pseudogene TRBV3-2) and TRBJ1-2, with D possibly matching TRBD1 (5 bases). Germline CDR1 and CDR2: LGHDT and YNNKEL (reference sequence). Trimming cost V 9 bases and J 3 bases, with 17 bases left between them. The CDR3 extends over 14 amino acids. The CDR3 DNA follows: TGTGCCAGTCAAATGGGGGGTTCGTACTATGGCTACACCTTC. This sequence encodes CASQMGGSYYGYTF.

The chain's CDR3 is CATKKSLAGGLEQYF. The CDR3 DNA is TGTGCCACCAAAAAGTCCCTAGCGGGAGGGCTCGAGCAGTACTTC. The V and J genes are TRBV28 and TRBJ2-7; 12 nucleotides line up with TRBD2. The CDR3 totals 15 residues. Germline V CDR1 and CDR2: MDHEN, SYDVKM. The J segment lost 6 bases and the V segment lost 10 bases, leaving 13 bases of the junction unmatched.

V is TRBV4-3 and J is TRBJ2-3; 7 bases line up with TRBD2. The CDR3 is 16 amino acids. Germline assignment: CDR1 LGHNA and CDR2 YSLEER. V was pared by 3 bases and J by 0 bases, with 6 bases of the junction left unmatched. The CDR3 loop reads CASSQFSGRSTDTQYF. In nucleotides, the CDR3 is TGCGCCAGCAGCCAGTTTAGCGGGCGGAGCACAGATACGCAGTATTTT.

CDR3 coding DNA: TGTGCCAGCTCAGCCGGGACAGGGTATGGCTACACCTTC. Translating it yields CASSAGTGYGYTF. V usage is TRBV18 and J usage is TRBJ1-2; 9 positions agree with TRBD1. The V gene's germline CDR1 is KGHSH and CDR2 LQKENI. Trimming cost V 5 bases and J 5 bases; bases outside gene matches: 3. CDR3 length: 13 residues.

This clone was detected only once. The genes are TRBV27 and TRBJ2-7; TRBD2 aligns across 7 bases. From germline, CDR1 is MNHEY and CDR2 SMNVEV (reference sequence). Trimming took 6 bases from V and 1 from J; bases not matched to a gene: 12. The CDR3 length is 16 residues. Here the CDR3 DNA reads TGTGCCAGCAGGCCCCCGGGACTAACCTCTTCCTACGAGCAGTACTTC. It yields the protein CASRPPGLTSSYEQYF.

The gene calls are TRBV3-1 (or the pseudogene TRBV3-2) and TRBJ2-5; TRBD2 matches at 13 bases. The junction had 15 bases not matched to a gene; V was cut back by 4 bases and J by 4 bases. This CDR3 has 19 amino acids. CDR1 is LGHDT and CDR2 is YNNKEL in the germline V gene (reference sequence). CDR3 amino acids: CASSPYAPGTSGIRETQYF. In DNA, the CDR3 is TGTGCCAGCAGCCCCTACGCCCCGGGGACTAGCGGGATCCGAGAGACCCAGTACTTC.

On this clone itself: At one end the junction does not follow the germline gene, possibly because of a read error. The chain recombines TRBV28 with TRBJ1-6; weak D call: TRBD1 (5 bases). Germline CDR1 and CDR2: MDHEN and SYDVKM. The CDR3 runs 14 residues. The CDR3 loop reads CASTIGTAYSSLHF. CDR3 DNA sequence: TGTGCCAGCACCATCGGGACGGCCTATTCATCCCTCCACTTT. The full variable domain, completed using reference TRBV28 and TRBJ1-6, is DVKVTQSSRYLVKRTGEKVFLECVQDMDHENMFWYRQDPGLGLRLIYFSYDVKMKEKGDIPEGYSVSREKKERFSLILESASTNQTSMYLCASTIGTAYSSLHFGNGTRLTVT.

Written as DNA, the CDR3 is TGTGCCAGTAGTATAGGGGACGGAACCTACGAGCAGTACTTC. Its protein is CASSIGDGTYEQYF. This chain connects TRBV19 to TRBJ2-7; D tentatively fits TRBD1 or TRBD2 (5 bases each). The length of the CDR3 is 14 residues. Germline V gene lookup returns CDR1 LNHDA and CDR2 SQIVND (reference sequence). Trimming shortened V by 1 base and J by 2 bases, and 9 bases separated the two germline ends.

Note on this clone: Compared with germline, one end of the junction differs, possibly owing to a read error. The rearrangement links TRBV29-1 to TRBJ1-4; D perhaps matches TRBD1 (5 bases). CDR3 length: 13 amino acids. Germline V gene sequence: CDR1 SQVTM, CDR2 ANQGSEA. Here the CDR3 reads CSVEERGRGELLF. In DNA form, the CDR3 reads TGCAGCGTTGAAGAGCGGGGAAGGGGCGAACTGCTTTTT.

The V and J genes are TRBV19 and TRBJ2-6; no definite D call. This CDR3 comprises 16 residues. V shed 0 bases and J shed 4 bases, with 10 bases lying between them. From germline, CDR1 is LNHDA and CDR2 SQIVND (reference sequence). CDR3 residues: CASSIDMWSGANVLTF. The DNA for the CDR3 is TGTGCCAGTAGTATAGATATGTGGAGCGGGGCCAACGTCCTGACTTTC.

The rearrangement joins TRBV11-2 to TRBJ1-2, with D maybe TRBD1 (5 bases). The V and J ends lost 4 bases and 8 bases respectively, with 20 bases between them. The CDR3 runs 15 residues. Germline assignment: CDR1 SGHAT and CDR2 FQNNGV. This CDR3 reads CASSSLQGEVGGYTF. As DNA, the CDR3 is TGTGCCAGCAGCTCCCTCCAAGGGGAGGTTGGGGGCTACACCTTC.

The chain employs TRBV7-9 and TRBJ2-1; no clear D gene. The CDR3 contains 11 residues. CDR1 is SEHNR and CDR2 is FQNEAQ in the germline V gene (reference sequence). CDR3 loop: CAYVSYNEQFF. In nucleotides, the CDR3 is TGTGCTTACGTCAGCTACAATGAGCAGTTCTTC. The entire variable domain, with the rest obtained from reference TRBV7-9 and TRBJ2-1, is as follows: DTGVSQNPRHKITKRGQNVTFRCDPISEHNRLYWYRQTLGQGPEFLTYFQNEAQLEKSRLLSDRFSAERPKGSFSTLEIQRTEQGDSAMYLCAYVSYNEQFFGPGTRLTVL.